This entry lists 24 T cell receptor beta chains sequenced from one sample in a study of response to subunit inactivated influenza vaccine. Each CDR3 protein gets one entry after TCRdb re-called the RT-PCR reads with MiXCR. The table lists 500,000 or so distinct CDR3 sequences, approximately 16% of them singletons. Here the sequenced sample was CD4+ T cells sorted from PBMCs, taken less than 30 months after vaccination. The receptors here all came from a man aged 50 to 69 who received an inactivated influenza vaccine.

The V call is TRBV20-1, the J call TRBJ1-1; unclear D gene. The CDR3 sequence is 13 residues long. V was shortened by 0 bases and J by 4 bases, with 9 bases between the two germline ends. CDR1 is DFQATT and CDR2 is SNEGSKA in the germline V gene (reference sequence). CDR3 protein: CSARDQSGTEAFF. The DNA for the CDR3 is TGCAGTGCTAGAGATCAGTCGGGCACTGAAGCTTTCTTT.

This sequence joins TRBV12-3 or TRBV12-4 and TRBJ2-3; D might be TRBD1 or TRBD2, each matching 6 bases. The CDR3 sequence is 16 residues long. V was clipped by 1 base and J by 4 bases, with 15 bases between them. CDR3 in amino acids: CASSLDGGGRSDTQYF. The CDR3, as DNA: TGTGCCAGCAGTTTAGACGGAGGGGGACGGTCAGATACGCAGTATTTT.

This clonotype was seen a few times. This sequence joins TRBV20-1 and TRBJ2-3, with TRBD2 identical over 11 bases. This CDR3 is 16 amino acids long. CDR1 is DFQATT, CDR2 SNEGSKA, per germline (reference sequence). CDR3 nucleotide sequence: TGCAGAGTTTGTATGGCTAGCGGGAGGAGCACAGATACGCAGTATTTT. Translation gives CRVCMASGRSTDTQYF.

This chain uses TRBV6-2 or TRBV6-3 with TRBJ2-1; TRBD1 matches 8 bases. V was pared by 7 bases and J by 2 bases, with 10 bases of the junction left unmatched. Germline loops: CDR1 MNHEY, CDR2 SVGEGT. The CDR3 consists of 16 residues. CDR3 region: CASTYPGTGAYNEQFF. CDR3 nucleotide sequence: TGTGCCAGCACCTACCCCGGGACAGGAGCCTACAATGAGCAGTTCTTC.

In its sample, this clonotype was seen a few times. J is TRBJ2-3 and V is TRBV20-1, with unresolved D. The CDR3 totals 15 residues. The V end was cut by 3 bases, the J end by 1 base, with 14 bases between. Germline lookup yields CDR1 DFQATT and CDR2 SNEGSKA (reference sequence). In nucleotides, the CDR3 is TGCAGTGCTAGTGTAGCAGGTTGGGGCACAGATACGCAGTATTTT. Amino acid sequence: CSASVAGWGTDTQYF.

The CDR3 DNA reads as TGTGCCAGCAGGCTGCTCGGATACGAGCAGTACTTC. Encoded protein: CASRLLGYEQYF. The gene calls are TRBV2 and TRBJ2-7, with D unclear. The V and J ends lost 6 bases and 4 bases respectively, with 10 bases between them. This CDR3 spans 12 amino acids. Germline CDR1 SNHLY, CDR2 FYNNEI.

The chain recombines TRBV5-1 with TRBJ1-2; tentatively, D is TRBD1 (5 bases). Trimming took off 4 bases at V and 0 bases at J, with 13 bases between the two ends. Germline CDR1 is SGHRS and CDR2 is YFSETQ. CDR3 size: 15 residues. The CDR3 protein is CASSPSRESNYGYTF. Written as DNA, the CDR3 is TGCGCCAGCAGCCCTTCCAGGGAGTCTAACTATGGCTACACCTTC.

V is TRBV6-5 and J is TRBJ1-2; D gene uncertain. The germline V gene has CDR1 MNHEY and CDR2 SVGAGI. The germline V and J ends were trimmed by 2 bases and 0 bases, with 13 bases remaining between them. This CDR3 has 16 amino acids. The chain's CDR3 is CASSYRVPRANYGYTF. DNA for the CDR3: TGTGCCAGCAGTTACAGGGTACCTCGAGCTAACTATGGCTACACCTTC.

This clonotype was observed a few times. This chain joins TRBV10-3 and TRBJ2-2, with 7 bases lining up with TRBD2. Germline CDR1 ENHRY, CDR2 SYGVKD. CDR3 size: 15 residues. V lost 8 bases and J lost 4; bases outside the gene matches: 10. This CDR3 reads CAIGGRGGGTGELFF. As DNA, the CDR3 is TGTGCCATCGGAGGGAGAGGCGGGGGCACCGGGGAGCTGTTTTTT.

Here the CDR3 DNA reads TGTGCCAGCAGCTTGGTCAGGCGGTTCTCTGGAAACACCATATATTTT. Translating gives CASSLVRRFSGNTIYF. This chain uses TRBV7-9 with TRBJ1-3; D gene ambiguous. CDR3 length: 16 amino acids. Germline CDR1 is SEHNR and CDR2 is FQNEAQ (reference sequence). V lost 3 bases and J 0 bases, leaving 12 bases between the germline ends.

The V call is TRBV9, the J call TRBJ2-1, with a weak D call TRBD2 (6 bases). Germline V gene lookup returns CDR1 SGDLS and CDR2 YYNGEE. The V end lost 3 bases, the J end lost 2 bases, and 12 bases lay between the germline ends. This CDR3 spans 15 amino acids. Here the CDR3 reads CASSALGGAYNEQFF. The CDR3 region has the DNA TGTGCCAGCAGCGCGTTGGGGGGAGCCTACAATGAGCAGTTCTTC.

The V and J genes are TRBV6-5 and TRBJ2-1; 15 nucleotides line up with TRBD2. J lost 2 bases, V lost 2 bases, and 7 bases had no gene match. Germline CDR1 MNHEY, CDR2 SVGAGI. The CDR3 is 19 amino acids. Written as DNA, the CDR3 is TGTGCCAGCAGTTACGGGGGACTAGCGGGAGGACATGCCTACAATGAGCAGTTCTTC. Amino acids: CASSYGGLAGGHAYNEQFF.

This clonotype was seen just once. The chain uses TRBV5-1 and TRBJ2-3; weak D call: TRBD2 (5 bases). Germline V gene sequence: CDR1 SGHRS, CDR2 YFSETQ. CDR3 length: 16 residues. Trimming took 4 bases from V and 0 from J, leaving 15 bases between them. For the CDR3, the DNA is TGCGCCAGCAGCCCCGGACGGGGTCTTAGCACAGATACGCAGTATTTT. It encodes CASSPGRGLSTDTQYF.

This clonotype has a handful of counts. The rearrangement joins TRBV9 to TRBJ2-4; no firm D call. V was shortened by 4 bases and J by 5 bases, with 13 bases between the two germline ends. The germline gives CDR1 SGDLS, CDR2 YYNGEE. The length of the CDR3 is 14 residues. The CDR3 protein is CASSPAPQENIQYF. CDR3 nucleotide sequence: TGTGCCAGCAGCCCCGCTCCTCAAGAAAACATTCAGTACTTC.

This clonotype was seen only once. The chain recombines TRBV5-1 with TRBJ2-1; 13 bases map to TRBD2. Germline CDR1 reads SGHRS; CDR2 reads YFSETQ. V trimming: 0 bases; J trimming: 10 bases; junction bases outside the gene matches: 7. The CDR3 totals 16 residues. This CDR3 reads CASSLARTSGRREQFF. As DNA, the CDR3 is TGCGCCAGCAGCTTGGCAAGGACTAGCGGGAGACGGGAGCAGTTCTTC.

This clonotype occurred a few times. This rearrangement joins TRBV20-1 to TRBJ2-3, with 9 bases fitting TRBD2. This CDR3 has 17 residues. The germline gives CDR1 DFQATT, CDR2 SNEGSKA (reference sequence). The J segment lost 6 bases and the V segment lost 1 base, leaving 14 bases of the junction unmatched. The CDR3 reads CSARVVKRGVLGDTQYF. CDR3 sequence (DNA): TGCAGTGCTAGAGTGGTAAAGCGGGGGGTACTGGGGGATACGCAGTATTTT.

The chain couples TRBV19 to TRBJ1-5, with D possibly TRBD1 on 5 matching bases. V shed 4 bases and J shed 0 bases, with 16 bases lying between them. CDR1 LNHDA and CDR2 SQIVND come from the germline V gene (reference sequence). This CDR3 region has 17 residues. CDR3 DNA: TGTGCCAGTAGTACAGGGTCGGCGGGTTATAGCAATCAGCCCCAGCATTTT. It codes for CASSTGSAGYSNQPQHF. The full variable domain, with the rest looked up from reference TRBV19 and TRBJ1-5, is DGGITQSPKYLFRKEGQNVTLSCEQNLNHDAMYWYRQDPGQGLRLIYYSQIVNDFQKGDIAEGYSVSREKKESFPLTVTSAQKNPTAFYLCASSTGSAGYSNQPQHFGDGTRLSIL.

This clonotype was counted between two and nine times. Here the CDR3 reads CASSLFWTSGIYNEQFF. CDR3 DNA sequence: TGTGCCAGCAGTTTATTTTGGACTAGCGGGATCTACAATGAGCAGTTCTTC. The chain employs TRBV12-3 or TRBV12-4 and TRBJ2-1, with 12 positions matching TRBD2. The CDR3 contains 17 residues. V lost 2 bases and J lost 3; bases outside the gene matches: 5.

V usage is TRBV7-2 and J usage is TRBJ2-3; D is possibly TRBD2 (6 bases). Deletions cut 4 bases from V and 2 bases from J, with 13 bases between. This CDR3 has 15 residues. CDR1 and CDR2 from the germline V gene are SGHTA and FQGNSA. This chain's CDR3 is CASSWGGFYTDTQYF. The CDR3 DNA follows: TGTGCCAGCAGCTGGGGAGGATTCTACACAGATACGCAGTATTTT.

This clonotype was seen a handful of times. The V gene is TRBV12-3 or TRBV12-4, the J gene TRBJ1-2; 10 bases are shared with TRBD1. The V and J ends lost 6 bases and 6 bases, in that order; junction bases with no gene match: 7. This CDR3 is 14 amino acids long. The CDR3 DNA sequence: TGTGCCAGCAGCCCCGGGACAGGGGAAAATGGCTACACCTTC. As protein: CASSPGTGENGYTF.

CDR3 DNA sequence: TGTGCCAGCAGTTTAGCGGCCGGGAGTGCAGATACGCAGTATTTT. Encoded protein: CASSLAAGSADTQYF. The chain links TRBV12-3 or TRBV12-4 to TRBJ2-3, with a tentative D call TRBD2 (6 bases). This CDR3 has 15 amino acids. The ends were cut back, 0 bases at V and 4 bases at J, with 11 bases in the middle.

The chain is built from TRBV28 and TRBJ1-1, with D perhaps matching TRBD1 (6 bases). Germline values: CDR1 MDHEN, CDR2 SYDVKM. The V and J ends lost 3 bases and 0 bases respectively, with 14 bases between them. CDR3 length: 16 amino acids. Here the CDR3 DNA reads TGTGCCAGCAGTTTGTGGGGGGCAGGACTGAACACTGAAGCTTTCTTT. Translation gives CASSLWGAGLNTEAFF.

This clonotype was observed a few times. The chain joins TRBV15 to TRBJ1-4; 8 nucleotides match TRBD1. After removal of 0 bases from V and 0 bases from J, the junction contained 0 bases not matched to a gene. This CDR3 has 16 residues. Germline values: CDR1 LNHNV, CDR2 YYDKDF (reference sequence). The CDR3, as DNA: TGTGCCACCAGCAGAGAGACAGGGGCAACTAATGAAAAACTGTTTTTT. The encoded protein is CATSRETGATNEKLFF. Using reference TRBV15 and TRBJ1-4 for the parts outside the CDR3, the full variable domain is DAMVIQNPRYQVTQFGKPVTLSCSQTLNHNVMYWYQQKSSQAPKLLFHYYDKDFNNEADTPDNFQSRRPNTSFCFLDIRSPGLGDTAMYLCATSRETGATNEKLFFGSGTQLSVL.

This clonotype was recorded many times. The chain carries TRBV6-2 or TRBV6-3 and TRBJ1-4; possibly TRBD1 for D (5 bases). The CDR3 extends over 16 amino acids. The V and J ends lost 6 bases and 5 bases respectively, with 19 bases between them. The germline V gene has CDR1 MNHEY and CDR2 SVGEGT. Here the CDR3 reads CASSKPGLQKNEKLFF. The CDR3 nucleotides are TGTGCCAGCAGCAAACCGGGACTGCAAAAGAATGAAAAACTGTTTTTT.